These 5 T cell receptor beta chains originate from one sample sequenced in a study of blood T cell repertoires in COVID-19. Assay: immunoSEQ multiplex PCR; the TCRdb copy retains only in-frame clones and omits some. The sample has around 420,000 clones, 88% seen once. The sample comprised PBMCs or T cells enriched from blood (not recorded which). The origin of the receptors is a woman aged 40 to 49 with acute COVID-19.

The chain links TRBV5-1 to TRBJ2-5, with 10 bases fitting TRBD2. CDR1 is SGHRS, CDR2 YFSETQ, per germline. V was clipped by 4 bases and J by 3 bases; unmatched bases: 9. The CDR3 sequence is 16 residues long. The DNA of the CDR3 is TGCGCCAGCAGCAATTTACTAGCGGGGTTAGAAGAGACCCAGTACTTC. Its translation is CASSNLLAGLEETQYF.

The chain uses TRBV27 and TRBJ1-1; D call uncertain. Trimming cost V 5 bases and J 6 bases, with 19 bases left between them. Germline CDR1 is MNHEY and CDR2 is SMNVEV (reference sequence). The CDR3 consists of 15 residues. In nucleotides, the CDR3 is TGTGCCAGCAGTCCAACGCCGGGGAGACTTCCTGAAGCTTTCTTT. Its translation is CASSPTPGRLPEAFF.

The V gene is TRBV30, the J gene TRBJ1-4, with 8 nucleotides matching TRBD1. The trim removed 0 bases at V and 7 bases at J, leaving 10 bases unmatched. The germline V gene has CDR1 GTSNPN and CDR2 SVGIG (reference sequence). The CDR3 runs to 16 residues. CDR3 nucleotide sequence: TGTGCCTGGAGTGTACAAGGGGCAGGGGGCGGTGAAAAACTGTTTTTT. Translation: CAWSVQGAGGGEKLFF.

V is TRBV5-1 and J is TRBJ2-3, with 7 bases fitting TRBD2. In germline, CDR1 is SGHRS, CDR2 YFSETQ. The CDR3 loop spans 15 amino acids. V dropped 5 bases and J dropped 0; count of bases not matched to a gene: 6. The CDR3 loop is CASRRSGSSTDTQYF. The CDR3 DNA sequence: TGCGCCAGCAGGCGTAGCGGGTCTAGCACAGATACGCAGTATTTT.

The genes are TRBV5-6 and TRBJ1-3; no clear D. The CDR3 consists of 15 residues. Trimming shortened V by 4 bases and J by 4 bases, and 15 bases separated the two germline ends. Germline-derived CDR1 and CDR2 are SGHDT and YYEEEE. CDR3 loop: CASSQPGGVGNTIYF. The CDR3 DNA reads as TGTGCCAGCAGCCAACCCGGCGGAGTGGGAAACACCATATATTTT. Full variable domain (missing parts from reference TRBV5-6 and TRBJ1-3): DAGVTQSPTHLIKTRGQQVTLRCSPKSGHDTVSWYQQALGQGPQFIFQYYEEEERQRGNFPDRFSGHQFPNYSSELNVNALLLGDSALYLCASSQPGGVGNTIYFGEGSWLTVV.